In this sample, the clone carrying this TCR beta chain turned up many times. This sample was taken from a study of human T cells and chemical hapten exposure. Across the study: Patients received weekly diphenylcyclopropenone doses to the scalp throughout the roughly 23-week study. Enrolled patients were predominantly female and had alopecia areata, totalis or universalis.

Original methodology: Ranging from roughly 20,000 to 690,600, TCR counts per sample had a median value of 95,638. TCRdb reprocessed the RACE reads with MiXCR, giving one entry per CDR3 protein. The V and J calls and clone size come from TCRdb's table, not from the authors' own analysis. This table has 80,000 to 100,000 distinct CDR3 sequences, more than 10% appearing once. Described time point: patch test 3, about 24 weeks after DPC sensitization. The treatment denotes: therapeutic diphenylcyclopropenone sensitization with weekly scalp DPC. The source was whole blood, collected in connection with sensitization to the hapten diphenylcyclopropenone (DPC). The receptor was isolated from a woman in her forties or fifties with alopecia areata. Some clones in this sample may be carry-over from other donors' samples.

CDR3 sequence: CSAREIRLDTQYF. Here the CDR3 DNA reads TGCAGTGCTAGAGAGATAAGGCTAGATACGCAGTATTTT. The rearrangement joins TRBV20-1 to TRBJ2-3; D gene ambiguous. The germline gives CDR1 DFQATT, CDR2 SNEGSKA (reference sequence). The CDR3 sequence is 13 residues long. V lost 0 bases to trimming and J lost 5 bases, with 9 bases between them.